Detailed here is one T cell receptor (beta chain). Source study methods: Amplification of reference gene primers provided the estimated nucleated cell counts. The data were produced by immunoSEQ multiplex PCR, yet TCRdb's version contains in-frame clones alone and is incomplete. V, J and clone size are those of that table, while D and trimming were read from the DNA. The sample lists 330,000 or so clones, 88% seen once, with less than 6.5% in the top ten. V lost 7 bases and J 0 bases, leaving 11 bases between the germline ends. The CDR3 totals 14 residues. Germline-derived CDR1 and CDR2 are LNHDA and SQIVND (reference sequence). This specimen comes from a study of blood T cell repertoires in COVID-19.

This TCR derives from a man between 25 and 39 years old who had recovered from COVID-19. This chain uses TRBV19 with TRBJ2-3; D may be TRBD2 (5 bases). Sequencing used PBMCs or T cells enriched from blood (not recorded which). The CDR3 nucleotides read TGTGCCAGTACACAGCGAGGGAGCACAGATACGCAGTATTTT. Translation gives CASTQRGSTDTQYF.